A selection of T cell receptor beta chains follows, all from one sample in a study of T cells in Graves' hyperthyroidism and ophthalmopathy. TCRdb independently ran MiXCR on the multiplex PCR reads; one entry per CDR3 protein. This sample yields about 570,000 distinct CDR3 sequences, of which 35% to 55% are seen a single time; about 20% belongs to the top ten. The sample was peripheral blood or thyroid tissue (not recorded which). The receptors here all came from an adult woman with Graves' disease, either hyperthyroidism or ophthalmopathy (not recorded which). The CDR3 runs from the conserved cysteine through the conserved F or W. D genes are given only for firm matches. Clone size is shown for a subset of rows, as once, few, many or a class of expanded clone.

clone_size,v_call,j_call,d_call,cdr3_aa,cdr3_nt
-,TRBV20-1,TRBJ2-2,TRBD2,CSARRLAGDPGELFF,TGCAGTGCTAGGCGACTAGCGGGAGACCCCGGGGAGCTGTTTTTT
few,TRBV19,TRBJ1-5,-,CASSVGIGQPQHF,TGTGCCAGTAGCGTAGGGATTGGTCAGCCCCAGCATTTT
many,TRBV7-8,TRBJ2-5,TRBD1,CASSRSRTGLGTQYF,TGTGCCAGCAGCCGTAGCCGGACAGGGTTAGGGACCCAGTACTTC
-,TRBV10-1,TRBJ1-2,TRBD1,CASRGTGGYGYTF,TGCGCCAGCAGAGGGACAGGGGGCTATGGCTACACCTTC
many,TRBV6-5,TRBJ2-7,-,CATRLGVGFLWEQYF,TGTGCTACCCGTCTCGGGGTAGGGTTTTTATGGGAGCAATACTTC
-,TRBV19,TRBJ1-3,-,CASKFEDGRISSGNTIYF,TGTGCCAGTAAGTTCGAGGACGGGAGAATTTCCTCTGGAAACACCATATATTTT
few,TRBV29-1,TRBJ1-4,TRBD1,CSVGTGTGNEKLFF,TGCAGCGTCGGAACCGGGACAGGGAATGAAAAACTGTTTTTT
-,TRBV5-1,TRBJ1-1,-,CASSLLARHSTNEAFF,TGCGCCAGCAGCTTGTTAGCGCGACATTCAACTAATGAAGCTTTCTTT
many,TRBV4-1,TRBJ1-5,-,CASSQDISGRQPQHF,TGCGCCAGCAGCCAAGATATATCAGGGCGTCAGCCCCAGCATTTT
few,TRBV7-9,TRBJ2-1,-,CASSFGQSGLEQFF,TGTGCCAGCAGCTTTGGTCAAAGCGGCCTAGAGCAGTTCTTC
-,TRBV15,TRBJ1-6,-,CATSRDRTAQRVLHF,TGTGCCACCAGCAGAGATCGAACAGCCCAAAGGGTCCTCCACTTT
-,TRBV7-2,TRBJ1-2,-,CASSLNWQDEGAGYTF,TGTGCCAGCAGCTTAAATTGGCAGGACGAAGGTGCAGGCTACACCTTC
-,TRBV19,TRBJ2-6,-,CASSIELRGGNVLTF,TGTGCCAGTAGTATAGAGCTGCGAGGGGGGAACGTCCTGACTTTC
many,TRBV28,TRBJ2-5,-,CASSSGTLLQETQYF,TGTGCCAGCAGTTCTGGGACGCTTCTCCAAGAGACCCAGTACTTC
many,TRBV5-1,TRBJ2-6,-,CASSLGIGANVLTF,TGCGCCAGCAGCTTGGGTATCGGGGCCAACGTCCTGACTTTC
-,TRBV9,TRBJ2-7,TRBD2,CASSAEGLAVGEQYF,TGTGCCAGCAGCGCCGAGGGACTAGCTGTCGGCGAGCAGTACTTC
many,TRBV9,TRBJ2-7,-,CASSVDSGDYEQYF,TGTGCCAGCAGCGTAGATTCCGGGGACTACGAGCAGTACTTC
-,TRBV7-2,TRBJ1-2,-,CASSLGATTDGYTF,TGTGCCAGCAGCTTAGGGGCCACCACGGATGGCTACACCTTC
many,TRBV5-1,TRBJ2-5,TRBD2,CASSILGTSGRRETQYF,TGCGCCAGCAGCATCCTAGGGACTAGCGGGAGACGTGAGACCCAGTACTTC
-,TRBV9,TRBJ2-3,-,CASSGFGWLDDTQYF,TGTGCCAGCAGCGGCTTTGGGTGGCTAGACGATACGCAGTATTTT
-,TRBV28,TRBJ1-5,-,CASSLPALREANQPQHF,TGTGCCAGCAGTTTACCCGCCCTCAGGGAGGCGAATCAGCCCCAGCATTTT
-,TRBV25-1,TRBJ1-1,TRBD1,CARSGTGGNTEAFF,TGTGCTAGATCCGGGACAGGGGGGAACACTGAAGCTTTCTTT
-,TRBV20-1,TRBJ1-1,-,CSARAGTEAFF,TGCAGTGCTAGAGCCGGGACTGAAGCTTTCTTT
-,TRBV7-2,TRBJ2-5,-,CASSLARDGETQYF,TGTGCCAGCAGCTTAGCCAGGGATGGAGAGACCCAGTACTTC
many,TRBV5-1,TRBJ2-5,-,CASSLEGRQEQTQYF,TGCGCCAGCAGCTTGGAAGGCAGGCAGGAGCAGACCCAGTACTTC
many,TRBV29-1,TRBJ2-2,TRBD2,CSVGGRVGELFF,TGCAGCGTTGGGGGGAGGGTTGGGGAGCTGTTTTTT
-,TRBV10-3,TRBJ1-5,-,CAISERVRNQPQHF,TGTGCCATCAGTGAAAGAGTACGCAATCAGCCCCAGCATTTT
-,TRBV24-1,TRBJ1-5,TRBD1,CATSALDRVGQPQHF,TGTGCCACCAGTGCTCTGGACAGGGTTGGTCAGCCCCAGCATTTT
-,TRBV28,TRBJ2-7,TRBD1,CASRSTGGVYEQYF,TGTGCCAGCAGATCGACAGGGGGTGTCTACGAGCAGTACTTC
many,TRBV4-1,TRBJ1-5,-,CASSLSGRANQPQHF,TGCGCCAGCAGCCTCTCGGGGAGGGCCAATCAGCCCCAGCATTTT
once,TRBV10-3,TRBJ1-4,-,CAISESGGTNEKLFF,TGTGCCATCAGTGAGTCTGGGGGGACTAATGAAAAACTGTTTTTT
few,TRBV19,TRBJ1-2,-,CASSVRTPNYGYTF,TGTGCCAGTAGTGTCAGGACACCGAACTATGGCTACACCTTC
-,TRBV27,TRBJ1-2,-,CASSDQDTNYGYTF,TGTGCCAGCAGTGATCAGGACACCAACTATGGCTACACCTTC
-,TRBV7-2,TRBJ1-3,-,CASSLAAGTFGNTIYF,TGTGCCAGCAGCTTAGCGGCAGGGACTTTTGGAAACACCATATATTTT
-,TRBV7-9,TRBJ1-2,-,CASSLEAAPYGYTF,TGTGCCAGCAGCTTAGAGGCAGCGCCGTATGGCTACACCTTC
-,TRBV7-8,TRBJ2-7,TRBD1,CASSSRTGTYEQYF,TGTGCCAGCAGCTCGCGGACAGGAACTTACGAGCAGTACTTC
many,TRBV3-1,TRBJ1-3,-,CASSQADSGNTIYF,TGTGCCAGCAGCCAAGCGGACTCTGGAAACACCATATATTTT
-,TRBV5-1,TRBJ2-2,-,CASSGGRTGGLFF,TGCGCCAGCAGTGGGGGAAGAACCGGGGGGCTGTTTTTT
-,TRBV15,TRBJ2-6,-,CATSRDRGSPF,TGTGCCACCAGCAGAGATCGCGGCAGCCCTTTC
many,TRBV5-5,TRBJ1-5,TRBD1,CASSRGGGGTGNQPQHF,TGTGCCAGCAGCCGAGGTGGTGGAGGGACAGGCAATCAGCCCCAGCATTTT
once,TRBV2,TRBJ2-7,TRBD2,CASSVEGGGPEQYF,TGTGCCAGCAGTGTCGAGGGCGGGGGGCCCGAGCAGTACTTC